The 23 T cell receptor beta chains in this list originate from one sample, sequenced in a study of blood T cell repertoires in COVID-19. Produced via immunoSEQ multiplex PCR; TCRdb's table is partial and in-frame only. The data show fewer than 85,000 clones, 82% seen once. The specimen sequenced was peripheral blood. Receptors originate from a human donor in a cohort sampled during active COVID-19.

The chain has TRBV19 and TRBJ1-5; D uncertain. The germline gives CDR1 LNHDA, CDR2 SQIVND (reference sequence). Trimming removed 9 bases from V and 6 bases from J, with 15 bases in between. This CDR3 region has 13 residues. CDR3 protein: CASRTGSVQPQHF. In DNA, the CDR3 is TGTGCCAGCCGCACGGGGTCGGTTCAGCCCCAGCATTTT.

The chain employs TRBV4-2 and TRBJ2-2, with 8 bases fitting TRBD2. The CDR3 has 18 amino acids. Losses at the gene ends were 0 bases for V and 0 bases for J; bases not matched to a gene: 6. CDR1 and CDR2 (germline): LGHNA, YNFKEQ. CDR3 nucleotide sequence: TGTGCCAGCAGCCAAGATCCAGCGCGGGGGGCGAACACCGGGGAGCTGTTTTTT. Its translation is CASSQDPARGANTGELFF.

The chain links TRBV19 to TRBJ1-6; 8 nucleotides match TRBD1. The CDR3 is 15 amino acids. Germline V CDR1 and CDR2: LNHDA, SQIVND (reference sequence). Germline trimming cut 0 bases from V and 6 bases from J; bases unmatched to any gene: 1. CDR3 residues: CASSIDRGLNSPLHF. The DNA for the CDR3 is TGTGCCAGTAGTATAGACAGGGGGCTTAATTCACCCCTCCACTTT. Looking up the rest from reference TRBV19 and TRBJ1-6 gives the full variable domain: DGGITQSPKYLFRKEGQNVTLSCEQNLNHDAMYWYRQDPGQGLRLIYYSQIVNDFQKGDIAEGYSVSREKKESFPLTVTSAQKNPTAFYLCASSIDRGLNSPLHFGNGTRLTVT.

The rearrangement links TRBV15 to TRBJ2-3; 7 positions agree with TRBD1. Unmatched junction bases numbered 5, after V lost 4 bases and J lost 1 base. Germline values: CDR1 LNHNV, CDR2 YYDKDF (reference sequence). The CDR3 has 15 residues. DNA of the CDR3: TGTGCCACCAGCAACCACAGGGGCCGCACAGATACGCAGTATTTT. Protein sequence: CATSNHRGRTDTQYF.

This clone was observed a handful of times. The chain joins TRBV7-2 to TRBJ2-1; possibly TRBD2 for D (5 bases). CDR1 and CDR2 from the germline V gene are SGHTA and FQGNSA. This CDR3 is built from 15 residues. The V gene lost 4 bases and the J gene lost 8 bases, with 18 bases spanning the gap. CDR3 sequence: CASSSLAVVEDEQFF. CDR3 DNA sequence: TGTGCCAGCAGCTCCCTAGCTGTGGTGGAAGATGAGCAGTTCTTC.

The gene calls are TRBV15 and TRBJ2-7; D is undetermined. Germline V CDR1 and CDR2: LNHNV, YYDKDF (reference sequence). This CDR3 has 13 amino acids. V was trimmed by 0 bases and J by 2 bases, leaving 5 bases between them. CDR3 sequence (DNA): TGTGCCACCAGCAGAGAGCTAACCTACGAGCAGTACTTC. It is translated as CATSRELTYEQYF.

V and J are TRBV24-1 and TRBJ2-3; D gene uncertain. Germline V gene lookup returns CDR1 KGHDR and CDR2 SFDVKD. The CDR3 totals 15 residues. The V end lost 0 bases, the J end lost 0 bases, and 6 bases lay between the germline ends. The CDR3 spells CATSDLGQSTDTQYF. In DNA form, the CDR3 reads TGTGCCACCAGTGATTTGGGCCAGAGCACAGATACGCAGTATTTT.

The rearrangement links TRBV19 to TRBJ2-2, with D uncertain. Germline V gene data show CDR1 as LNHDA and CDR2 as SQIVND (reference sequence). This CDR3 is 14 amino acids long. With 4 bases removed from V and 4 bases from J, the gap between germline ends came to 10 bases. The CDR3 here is CASSNELPTGELFF. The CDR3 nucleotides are TGTGCCAGTAGTAATGAACTACCCACCGGGGAGCTGTTTTTT. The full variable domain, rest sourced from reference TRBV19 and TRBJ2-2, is DGGITQSPKYLFRKEGQNVTLSCEQNLNHDAMYWYRQDPGQGLRLIYYSQIVNDFQKGDIAEGYSVSREKKESFPLTVTSAQKNPTAFYLCASSNELPTGELFFGEGSRLTVL.

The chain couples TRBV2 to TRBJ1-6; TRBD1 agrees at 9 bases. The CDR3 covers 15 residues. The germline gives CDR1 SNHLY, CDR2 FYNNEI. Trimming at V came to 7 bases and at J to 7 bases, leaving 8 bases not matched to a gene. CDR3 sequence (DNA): TGTGCCAGCACCACCCGGACAGGGGTCAATTCACCCCTCCACTTT. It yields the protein CASTTRTGVNSPLHF.

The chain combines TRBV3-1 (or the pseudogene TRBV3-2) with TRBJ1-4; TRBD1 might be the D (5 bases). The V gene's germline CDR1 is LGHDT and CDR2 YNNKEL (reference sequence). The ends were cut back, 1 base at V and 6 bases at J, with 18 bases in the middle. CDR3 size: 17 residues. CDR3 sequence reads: CASSQVHMGRIDEKLFF. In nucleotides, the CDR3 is TGTGCCAGCAGCCAAGTGCATATGGGGCGAATAGATGAAAAACTGTTTTTT.

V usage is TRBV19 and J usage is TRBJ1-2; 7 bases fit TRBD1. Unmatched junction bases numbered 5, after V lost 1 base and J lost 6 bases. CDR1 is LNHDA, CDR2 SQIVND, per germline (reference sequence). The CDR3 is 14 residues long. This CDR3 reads CASSIGTGWNGYTF. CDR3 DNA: TGTGCCAGTAGTATAGGGACAGGTTGGAATGGCTACACCTTC. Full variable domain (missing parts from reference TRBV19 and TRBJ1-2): DGGITQSPKYLFRKEGQNVTLSCEQNLNHDAMYWYRQDPGQGLRLIYYSQIVNDFQKGDIAEGYSVSREKKESFPLTVTSAQKNPTAFYLCASSIGTGWNGYTFGSGTRLTVV.

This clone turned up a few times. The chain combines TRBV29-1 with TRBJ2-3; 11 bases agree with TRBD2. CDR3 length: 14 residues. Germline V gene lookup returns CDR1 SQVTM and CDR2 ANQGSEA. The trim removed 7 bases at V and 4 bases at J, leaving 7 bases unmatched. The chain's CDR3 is CSGDIAGGPDTQYF. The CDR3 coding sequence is TGCAGCGGGGATATAGCGGGGGGGCCAGATACGCAGTATTTT.

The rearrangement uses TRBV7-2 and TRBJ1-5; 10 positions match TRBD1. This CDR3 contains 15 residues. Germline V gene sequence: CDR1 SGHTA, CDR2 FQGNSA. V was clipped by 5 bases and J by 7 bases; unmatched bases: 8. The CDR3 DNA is TGTGCCAGCAGCCGGGACAGGGGCTTTCTACAGCCCCAGCATTTT. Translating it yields CASSRDRGFLQPQHF.

This chain's CDR3 is CASSHRLAGYGQFF. Written as DNA, the CDR3 is TGTGCCAGCAGCCACCGCCTAGCGGGGTATGGGCAGTTCTTC. The chain uses TRBV3-1 (or the pseudogene TRBV3-2) and TRBJ2-1, with 9 bases matching TRBD2. V lost 3 bases, J lost 12 bases, and 9 bases stayed unmatched. Germline V CDR1 and CDR2: LGHDT, YNNKEL (reference sequence). This CDR3 is 14 amino acids long.

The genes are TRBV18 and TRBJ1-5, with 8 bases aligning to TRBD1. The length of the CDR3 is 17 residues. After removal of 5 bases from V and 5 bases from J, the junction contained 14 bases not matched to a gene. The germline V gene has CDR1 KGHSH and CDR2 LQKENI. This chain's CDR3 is CASSGDRLTTGDQPQHF. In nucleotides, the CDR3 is TGTGCCAGCTCAGGGGACAGGCTAACTACTGGCGATCAGCCCCAGCATTTT.

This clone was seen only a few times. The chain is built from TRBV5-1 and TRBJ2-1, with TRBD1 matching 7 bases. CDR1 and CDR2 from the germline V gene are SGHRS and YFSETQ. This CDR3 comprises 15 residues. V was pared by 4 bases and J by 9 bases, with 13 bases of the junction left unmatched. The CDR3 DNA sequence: TGCGCCAGCAGCCCGCGGACAGGCGGGCCGGCTGAGCAGTTCTTC. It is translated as CASSPRTGGPAEQFF.

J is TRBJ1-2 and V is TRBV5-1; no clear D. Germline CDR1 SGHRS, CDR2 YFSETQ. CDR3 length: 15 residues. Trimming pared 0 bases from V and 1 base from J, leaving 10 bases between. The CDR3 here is CASSLGGPLNYGYTF. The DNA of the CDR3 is TGCGCCAGCAGCTTGGGTGGGCCTCTTAACTATGGCTACACCTTC.

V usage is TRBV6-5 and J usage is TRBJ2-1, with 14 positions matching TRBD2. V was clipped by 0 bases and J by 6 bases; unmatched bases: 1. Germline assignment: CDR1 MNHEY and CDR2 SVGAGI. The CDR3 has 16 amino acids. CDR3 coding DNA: TGTGCCAGCAGTTACTCGACTAGCGGGGGGGCCAATGAGCAGTTCTTC. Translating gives CASSYSTSGGANEQFF.

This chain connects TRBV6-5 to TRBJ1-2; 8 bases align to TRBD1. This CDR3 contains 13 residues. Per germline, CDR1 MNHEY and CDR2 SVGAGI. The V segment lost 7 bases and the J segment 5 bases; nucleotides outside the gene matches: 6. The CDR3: CASTARTGYGYTF. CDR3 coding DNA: TGTGCCAGCACCGCAAGGACAGGGTATGGCTACACCTTC.

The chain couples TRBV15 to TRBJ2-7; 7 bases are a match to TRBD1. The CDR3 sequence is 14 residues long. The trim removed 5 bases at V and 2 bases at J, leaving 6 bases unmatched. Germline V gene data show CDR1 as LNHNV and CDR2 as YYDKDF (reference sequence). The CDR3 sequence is CATSPQGQTYEQYF. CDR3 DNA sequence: TGTGCCACCAGCCCCCAGGGACAGACCTACGAGCAGTACTTC.

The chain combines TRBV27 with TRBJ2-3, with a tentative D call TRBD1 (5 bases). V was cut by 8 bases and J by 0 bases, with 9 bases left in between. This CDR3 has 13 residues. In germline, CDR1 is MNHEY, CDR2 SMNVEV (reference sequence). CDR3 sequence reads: CASWGRSTDTQYF. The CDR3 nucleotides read TGTGCCAGCTGGGGCAGGAGCACAGATACGCAGTATTTT.

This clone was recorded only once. DNA of the CDR3: TGTGCCAGCAGCCCTGGGCAGGATAGCAATCAGCCCCAGCATTTT. Translating it yields CASSPGQDSNQPQHF. The genes are TRBV5-5 and TRBJ1-5; D is ambiguous. Germline V lookup: CDR1 SGHKS, CDR2 YYEKEE (reference sequence). CDR3 size: 15 residues. V was trimmed by 4 bases and J by 0 bases, leaving 11 bases between them.

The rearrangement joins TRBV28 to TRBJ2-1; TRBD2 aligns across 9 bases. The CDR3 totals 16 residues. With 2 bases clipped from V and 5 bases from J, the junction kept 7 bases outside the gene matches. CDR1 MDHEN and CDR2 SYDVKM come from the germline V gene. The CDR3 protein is CASSLTSGGRDNEQFF. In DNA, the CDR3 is TGTGCCAGCAGTTTAACCAGCGGGGGGCGGGACAATGAGCAGTTCTTC. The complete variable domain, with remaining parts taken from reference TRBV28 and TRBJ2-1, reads DVKVTQSSRYLVKRTGEKVFLECVQDMDHENMFWYRQDPGLGLRLIYFSYDVKMKEKGDIPEGYSVSREKKERFSLILESASTNQTSMYLCASSLTSGGRDNEQFFGPGTRLTVL.